Shown below are 30 T cell receptor beta chains from a single sample sequenced in a study of CD8 T cells in ankylosing spondylitis. TCRdb passed the 5' RACE reads through MiXCR, listing each CDR3 protein once. Among some 240,000 distinct CDR3 sequences listed, over 15% were seen once. The specimen sequenced was blood, either unsorted or a sorted T cell fraction (not recorded which). The receptor set was obtained from a male donor with ankylosing spondylitis or in good health (not recorded which).

The CDR3 is CASSVDLGSYNEQFF. The CDR3 DNA is TGTGCCAGCAGCGTGGATCTGGGCTCCTACAATGAGCAGTTCTTC. The rearrangement links TRBV9 to TRBJ2-1; D is unresolved. Germline loops: CDR1 SGDLS, CDR2 YYNGEE. Trimming removed 2 bases from V and 0 bases from J, with 9 bases in between. The CDR3 is 15 residues long.

This clonotype occurred a few times. The chain is built from TRBV5-1 and TRBJ2-1, with 9 bases matching TRBD2. The CDR3 runs to 19 residues. After removal of 0 bases from V and 5 bases from J, the junction contained 15 bases not matched to a gene. Germline values: CDR1 SGHRS, CDR2 YFSETQ. The CDR3 coding sequence is TGCGCCAGCAGCTTGGGGGGTTTCTCGACTAGCGGAATTAACAATGAGCAGTTCTTC. It yields the protein CASSLGGFSTSGINNEQFF.

The chain is built from TRBV21-1 and TRBJ2-6; TRBD1 is taken as the D call from the table, unchecked against the DNA. TRBV21-1 is noted as a pseudogene. The CDR3 runs to 19 residues. CDR3 coding DNA: TGTGCCAGCAGCAAAGGACAGAGGAGCGTCCTCTCTGGGGCCAACGTCCTGACTTTC. Encoded protein: CASSKGQRSVLSGANVLTF.

The sample holds many counts of this clonotype. The chain combines TRBV9 with TRBJ2-1; 8 positions match TRBD2. The length of the CDR3 is 20 residues. V trimming: 4 bases; J trimming: 3 bases; junction bases outside the gene matches: 21. CDR1 and CDR2 (germline): SGDLS, YYNGEE. The CDR3 DNA follows: TGTGCCAGCAGCTCCGTAACCTTTATAGCGGGAAAATCATACTACAATGAGCAGTTCTTC. It translates to CASSSVTFIAGKSYYNEQFF.

The V call is TRBV25-1, the J call TRBJ1-4, with TRBD1 as a possible D gene (5 bases). This CDR3 has 14 residues. Germline V gene lookup returns CDR1 MGHDK and CDR2 SYGVNS. V lost 3 bases, J lost 5 bases, and 10 bases lay in between. The CDR3 DNA is TGTGCCAGCAGTGAGCCCGGGGGGAATGAAAAACTGTTTTTT. Translation gives CASSEPGGNEKLFF.

V is TRBV19 and J is TRBJ2-7, with D perhaps TRBD2 (5 bases). The CDR3 is 13 residues long. Deletions cut 3 bases from V and 2 bases from J, with 8 bases between. Germline CDR1 reads LNHDA; CDR2 reads SQIVND (reference sequence). The CDR3 is CASSIGITYEQYF. DNA of the CDR3: TGTGCCAGTAGTATCGGGATAACCTACGAGCAGTACTTC.

The rearrangement links TRBV7-2 to TRBJ2-7, with TRBD2 as a possible D gene (5 bases). The ends were cut back, 5 bases at V and 4 bases at J, with 12 bases in the middle. The CDR3 contains 13 residues. Germline V gives CDR1 SGHTA, CDR2 FQGNSA. The DNA for the CDR3 is TGTGCCAGCAGCACACTTTGGGAGTACGAGCAGTACTTC. Amino acid sequence: CASSTLWEYEQYF.

V usage is TRBV5-6 and J usage is TRBJ2-2, with D maybe TRBD1 (6 bases). The V gene lost 0 bases and the J gene lost 6 bases, with 15 bases spanning the gap. This CDR3 is 16 amino acids long. Germline lookup yields CDR1 SGHDT and CDR2 YYEEEE. CDR3 sequence reads: CASSLVAGASAGELFF. The CDR3 DNA reads as TGTGCCAGCAGCTTGGTTGCAGGGGCGAGTGCCGGGGAGCTGTTTTTT. The variable domain in full, with the rest retrieved from reference TRBV5-6 and TRBJ2-2, is DAGVTQSPTHLIKTRGQQVTLRCSPKSGHDTVSWYQQALGQGPQFIFQYYEEEERQRGNFPDRFSGHQFPNYSSELNVNALLLGDSALYLCASSLVAGASAGELFFGEGSRLTVL.

This clonotype was seen many times. The rearrangement joins TRBV29-1 to TRBJ2-1, with D unresolved. CDR3 length: 12 residues. Trimming shortened V by 4 bases and J by 0 bases, and 4 bases separated the two germline ends. The germline CDR1 and CDR2 sequences are SQVTM and ANQGSEA. In DNA, the CDR3 is TGCAGCGTTGGAAGCTCCTACAATGAGCAGTTCTTC. The encoded protein is CSVGSSYNEQFF.

The sample holds many counts of this clonotype. The chain joins TRBV4-3 to TRBJ2-3; TRBD1 aligns across 11 bases. CDR1 is LGHNA and CDR2 is YSLEER in the germline V gene. The CDR3 is 15 amino acids. Trimming removed 0 bases from V and 6 bases from J; junction bases left unmatched: 2. CDR3 bases: TGCGCCAGCAGCCAAGACGGGACAGGGGGTGATACGCAGTATTTT. This encodes CASSQDGTGGDTQYF.

The chain combines TRBV9 with TRBJ2-1; TRBD2 agrees at 9 bases. The CDR3 is 17 residues long. With 3 bases clipped from V and 0 bases from J, the junction kept 7 bases outside the gene matches. Germline assignment: CDR1 SGDLS and CDR2 YYNGEE. The CDR3 reads CASSAGLASGSYNEQFF. The CDR3 nucleotides are TGTGCCAGCAGCGCCGGACTAGCGAGCGGCTCCTACAATGAGCAGTTCTTC.

This clonotype was counted between two and nine times. The V and J genes are TRBV6-1 and TRBJ2-3; D assignment may be TRBD1 or TRBD2 (5 bases each). The length of the CDR3 is 16 residues. The V gene lost 4 bases and the J gene lost 2 bases, with 16 bases spanning the gap. Germline V gene data show CDR1 as MNHNS and CDR2 as SASEGT. In nucleotides, the CDR3 is TGTGCCAGCAGTGTCCGGGACCCCTTCGACACAGATACGCAGTATTTT. Its translation: CASSVRDPFDTDTQYF.

The chain combines TRBV7-9 with TRBJ2-1; a weak D match, TRBD2 (6 bases). CDR3 size: 15 residues. The V gene lost 6 bases and the J gene lost 2 bases, with 14 bases spanning the gap. Germline V gene sequence: CDR1 SEHNR, CDR2 FQNEAQ (reference sequence). CDR3 sequence reads: CASSIRRAAYNEQFF. The CDR3 nucleotides are TGTGCCAGCAGTATTAGGAGGGCCGCCTACAATGAGCAGTTCTTC.

The gene calls are TRBV12-3 or TRBV12-4 and TRBJ2-2; no definite D call. The CDR3 is 15 residues long. The V gene lost 0 bases and the J gene lost 0 bases, with 5 bases spanning the gap. The CDR3: CASSLAGANTGELFF. The CDR3 DNA reads as TGTGCCAGCAGTTTAGCAGGCGCGAACACCGGGGAGCTGTTTTTT.

The chain carries TRBV4-3 and TRBJ2-7, with a weak D call TRBD1 (5 bases). The V and J ends lost 0 bases and 6 bases respectively, with 9 bases between them. This CDR3 is 13 amino acids long. CDR1 and CDR2 (germline): LGHNA, YSLEER. CDR3 protein: CASSQDQGSEQYF. DNA of the CDR3: TGCGCCAGCAGCCAAGATCAGGGTTCCGAGCAGTACTTC.

This rearrangement joins TRBV19 to TRBJ1-2; D remains unclear. Trimming stripped 5 bases from V and 2 bases from J, with 9 bases between. Germline CDR1 LNHDA, CDR2 SQIVND (reference sequence). The CDR3 length is 13 residues. CDR3 coding DNA: TGTGCCAGTAGTGATCACTTCAACTATGGCTACACCTTC. Protein product: CASSDHFNYGYTF.

This clonotype was found many times. The genes are TRBV6-1 and TRBJ2-5; a weak D match, TRBD2 (6 bases). CDR3 length equals 14 residues. The V gene's germline CDR1 is MNHNS and CDR2 SASEGT. The V end was cut by 5 bases, the J end by 4 bases, with 14 bases between. CDR3 DNA: TGTGCCAGCAGTAGAACTAGCTTTGGAGAGACCCAGTACTTC. Protein product: CASSRTSFGETQYF.

This clonotype has a count of ten or more. The chain uses TRBV29-1 and TRBJ2-1; 14 bases are a match to TRBD2. The CDR3 has 14 residues. Germline CDR1 SQVTM, CDR2 ANQGSEA. Trimming cost V 5 bases and J 8 bases; bases outside gene matches: 5. The CDR3 region is CSVRLAGGPDEQFF. As DNA, the CDR3 is TGCAGCGTTAGACTAGCGGGAGGGCCTGATGAGCAGTTCTTC.

The CDR3 loop reads CASSYSVAEVVQETQYF. The DNA for the CDR3 is TGTGCCAGCAGTTACTCAGTAGCGGAGGTAGTCCAAGAGACCCAGTACTTC. The V and J genes are TRBV6-5 and TRBJ2-5, with D maybe TRBD2 (6 bases). V lost 0 bases and J 1 base, leaving 15 bases between the germline ends. CDR1 is MNHEY, CDR2 SVGAGI, per germline. This CDR3 spans 17 amino acids.

This clonotype was seen only a few times. The chain employs TRBV23-1 and TRBJ2-7; D not certain. Being an ORF, TRBV23-1 has a function that is uncertain. The germline V and J ends were trimmed by 4 bases and 5 bases, with 12 bases remaining between them. The CDR3 runs to 13 residues. CDR3 sequence reads: CASSPSRVDEQYF. CDR3 DNA: TGCGCCAGCAGTCCTTCTAGGGTGGACGAGCAGTACTTC.

This clonotype showed up just a few times. The genes are TRBV29-1 and TRBJ1-2; D is possibly TRBD1 (5 bases). The CDR3 loop spans 13 amino acids. Trimming removed 6 bases from V and 7 bases from J, with 18 bases in between. Germline V gives CDR1 SQVTM, CDR2 ANQGSEA. The CDR3 is CSVSRPMGGGYTF. The CDR3 DNA is TGCAGCGTATCTCGACCAATGGGGGGTGGCTACACCTTC.

There are a few counts of this clonotype. This rearrangement joins TRBV5-1 to TRBJ2-7, with D perhaps TRBD1 (6 bases). The CDR3 sequence is 12 residues long. Trimming shortened V by 3 bases and J by 10 bases, and 14 bases separated the two germline ends. Looked up from germline, CDR1 is SGHRS and CDR2 is YFSETQ. CDR3: CASSSQGVQQYF. In DNA form, the CDR3 reads TGCGCCAGCAGCTCACAGGGTGTTCAACAGTACTTC. The full variable domain, rest sourced from reference TRBV5-1 and TRBJ2-7, is KAGVTQTPRYLIKTRGQQVTLSCSPISGHRSVSWYQQTPGQGLQFLFEYFSETQRNKGNFPGRFSGRQFSNSRSEMNVSTLELGDSALYLCASSSQGVQQYFGPGTRLTVT.

This clonotype was picked up a small number of times. This chain connects TRBV7-2 to TRBJ2-1; 11 bases are a match to TRBD2. CDR3 size: 15 residues. V dropped 1 base and J dropped 8; count of bases not matched to a gene: 4. Germline V gene data show CDR1 as SGHTA and CDR2 as FQGNSA. The DNA of the CDR3 is TGTGCCAGCAGCTTAGTACTAGCGGGAGTGGATGAGCAGTTCTTC. Translated, it gives CASSLVLAGVDEQFF.

This clonotype was detected a few times. The rearrangement uses TRBV4-3 and TRBJ2-7, with 7 bases matching TRBD1. The J segment lost 2 bases and the V segment lost 3 bases, leaving 7 bases of the junction unmatched. The CDR3 is made up of 15 amino acids. Germline CDR1 is LGHNA and CDR2 is YSLEER. The chain's CDR3 is CASSQTKGQTYEQYF. In nucleotides, the CDR3 is TGCGCCAGCAGCCAGACAAAGGGACAGACCTACGAGCAGTACTTC.

The rearrangement joins TRBV5-5 to TRBJ2-3; D assignment may be TRBD1 or TRBD2 (6 bases each). This CDR3 is built from 14 residues. V was shortened by 4 bases and J by 6 bases, with 15 bases between the two germline ends. Per the germline V gene, CDR1 is SGHKS and CDR2 is YYEKEE (reference sequence). The CDR3 here is CASSNRGPADTQYF. As DNA, the CDR3 is TGTGCCAGCAGCAATCGGGGGCCGGCGGATACGCAGTATTTT.

This CDR3 reads CASSLDSTTYNEQFF. CDR3 DNA sequence: TGTGCCAGCAGTCTGGACTCCACAACATACAATGAGCAGTTCTTC. The chain joins TRBV3-1 to TRBJ2-1; D is perhaps TRBD2 (5 bases). The germline gives CDR1 LGHDT, CDR2 YNNKEL (reference sequence). CDR3 size: 15 residues. The V gene lost 6 bases and the J gene lost 4 bases, with 16 bases spanning the gap.

V gene TRBV4-3 combines with J gene TRBJ2-1; D might be TRBD2 (6 bases). In germline, CDR1 is LGHNA, CDR2 YSLEER. The V gene lost 4 bases and the J gene lost 6 bases, with 16 bases spanning the gap. The CDR3 length is 15 residues. The CDR3 protein is CASSRGTLKGNEQFF. The CDR3 region has the DNA TGCGCCAGCAGCCGCGGGACTCTCAAGGGCAATGAGCAGTTCTTC.

The gene calls are TRBV27 and TRBJ2-7, with D possibly being TRBD2 (5 bases). Germline CDR1 MNHEY, CDR2 SMNVEV (reference sequence). The V end was cut by 2 bases, the J end by 3 bases, with 11 bases between. This CDR3 has 14 residues. CDR3 sequence: CASSLRGDGYEQYF. In nucleotides, the CDR3 is TGTGCCAGCAGTTTACGGGGAGATGGCTACGAGCAGTACTTC.

This clonotype was seen more than once but under ten times. This rearrangement joins TRBV29-1 to TRBJ2-3, with TRBD2 identical over 7 bases. The CDR3 is 17 residues long. Trimming cost V 4 bases and J 0 bases; bases outside gene matches: 13. Per the germline V gene, CDR1 is SQVTM and CDR2 is ANQGSEA. The CDR3 DNA follows: TGCAGCGTTGGGGGGGGACTGGATTGGCCTAGCACAGATACGCAGTATTTT. As protein: CSVGGGLDWPSTDTQYF.

This clonotype was found many times. V usage is TRBV19 and J usage is TRBJ1-2; 8 nucleotides line up with TRBD1. Trimming removed 5 bases from V and 6 bases from J; junction bases left unmatched: 14. The CDR3 totals 16 residues. Germline CDR1 is LNHDA and CDR2 is SQIVND (reference sequence). CDR3 DNA sequence: TGTGCCAGTAGTTTCCCGGGACAGGTTCTATTTGATGGCTACACCTTC. Translation gives CASSFPGQVLFDGYTF.